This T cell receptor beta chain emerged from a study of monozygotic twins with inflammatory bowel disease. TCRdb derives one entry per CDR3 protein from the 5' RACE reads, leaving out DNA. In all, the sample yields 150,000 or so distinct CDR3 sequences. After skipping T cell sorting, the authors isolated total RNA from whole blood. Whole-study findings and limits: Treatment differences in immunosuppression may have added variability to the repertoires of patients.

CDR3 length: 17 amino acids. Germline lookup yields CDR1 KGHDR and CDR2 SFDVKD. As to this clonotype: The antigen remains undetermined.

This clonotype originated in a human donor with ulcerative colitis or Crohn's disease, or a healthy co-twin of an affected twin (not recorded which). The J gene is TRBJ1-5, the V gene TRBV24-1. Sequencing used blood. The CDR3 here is CATSDFAGLPNNQPQHF.